The rows below give T cell receptor beta chains drawn from one sample of a study of identical twins. TCRdb redid the calling of the 5' RACE reads with MiXCR, one entry per CDR3 protein. The table includes roughly 1,500,000 distinct CDR3 sequences, 32% detected once. Input material: cord blood. The receptors shown here come from a newborn girl in good health. Both conserved end residues are part of each CDR3. D genes are given only for firm matches. The size of a clone is reported for some rows only, either as once, few or many, or as a class for expanded clones.

abundance	v_gene	j_gene	d_gene	CDR3aa	CDR3nt
-	TRBV20-1	TRBJ2-5	-	CSASSRPRETQYF	TGCAGTGCTAGTAGCCGCCCGAGGGAGACCCAGTACTTC
few	TRBV3-1	TRBJ2-5	TRBD2	CASSQERLAGGVETQYF	TGTGCCAGCAGCCAAGAAAGGCTCGCGGGAGGAGTGGAGACCCAGTACTTC
few	TRBV20-1	TRBJ2-7	-	CSAMRDLAPYEQYF	TGCAGTGCTATGAGGGACTTAGCTCCCTACGAGCAGTACTTC
few	TRBV7-2	TRBJ2-1	-	CASSLGVQYNEQFF	TGTGCCAGCAGCTTAGGGGTCCAATACAATGAGCAGTTCTTC
-	TRBV20-1	TRBJ2-7	TRBD1	CSATRGLRYEQYF	TGCAGTGCTACTAGGGGGCTCAGGTACGAGCAGTACTTC
-	TRBV12-3/TRBV12-4	TRBJ1-5	TRBD1	CASSFGTGATPNRPQHF	TGTGCCAGCAGTTTCGGGACAGGGGCCACCCCTAATCGGCCCCAGCATTTT
-	TRBV18	TRBJ1-5	-	CASSPPGRINQPQHF	TGTGCCAGCTCACCACCGGGACGGATCAATCAGCCCCAGCATTTT
-	TRBV20-1	TRBJ1-1	TRBD1	CSAQTGAGTEAFF	TGCAGTGCTCAGACAGGGGCCGGAACTGAAGCTTTCTTT
-	TRBV20-1	TRBJ2-7	-	CSASYQGLSYEQYF	TGCAGTGCTAGTTACCAGGGCCTCTCCTACGAGCAGTACTTC
few	TRBV6-1	TRBJ2-7	TRBD1	CASSETRTGRNEQYF	TGTGCCAGCAGTGAAACCAGGACAGGGCGAAACGAGCAGTACTTC
-	TRBV6-1	TRBJ2-2	-	CASSLTDSNMNTGELFF	TGTGCCAGCAGTCTTACGGACAGCAATATGAACACCGGGGAGCTGTTTTTT
-	TRBV11-2	TRBJ2-6	-	CASSRRQVGNSGANVLTF	TGTGCCAGCAGCCGAAGACAGGTGGGAAACTCTGGGGCCAACGTCCTGACTTTC
-	TRBV20-1	TRBJ2-5	-	CSASSPAAYNEQYF	TGCAGTGCTAGTTCCCCGGCCGCTTACAATGAGCAGTACTTC
-	TRBV25-1	TRBJ1-3	-	CASSDMQGSASGNTIYF	TGTGCCAGCAGCGACATGCAGGGATCAGCCTCTGGAAACACCATATATTTT
-	TRBV19	TRBJ1-3	TRBD1	CASTRGQGLSGNTIYF	TGTGCCAGTACCCGGGGACAGGGGTTATCCGGAAACACCATATATTTT
-	TRBV10-3	TRBJ2-3	TRBD2	CAISEEGGGTDTQYF	TGTGCCATCAGTGAAGAGGGAGGGGGCACAGATACGCAGTATTTT
many	TRBV15	TRBJ1-2	-	CATSRDNNYGYTF	TGTGCCACCAGCAGAGACAATAACTATGGCTACACCTTC
-	TRBV20-1	TRBJ2-1	TRBD2	CSARDLRTSGINEQFF	TGCAGTGCTAGAGATCTCAGGACTAGCGGGATAAATGAGCAGTTCTTC
many	TRBV20-1	TRBJ2-7	TRBD1	CSARRQGSYEQYF	TGCAGTGCTAGGAGACAGGGCTCCTACGAGCAGTACTTC
-	TRBV25-1	TRBJ1-4	-	CASSEGLGATNEKLFF	TGTGCCAGCAGTGAAGGCCTGGGGGCAACTAATGAAAAACTGTTTTTT
-	TRBV20-1	TRBJ2-1	-	CSAMRSLEQFF	TGCAGTGCTATGCGTTCCCTTGAGCAGTTCTTC
-	TRBV28	TRBJ2-2	-	CASRAGNGELFF	TGTGCCAGCAGGGCTGGAAACGGGGAGCTGTTTTTT
once	TRBV4-2	TRBJ2-3	TRBD1	CASSQEGTASTDTQYF	TGTGCCAGCAGCCAAGAGGGGACAGCTAGCACAGATACGCAGTATTTT
few	TRBV5-5	TRBJ1-5	-	CASSSRLSTGNQPQHF	TGTGCCAGCAGCTCCCGCCTCAGTACAGGCAATCAGCCCCAGCATTTT
-	TRBV7-2	TRBJ1-2	-	CASSLRPGWGGYTF	TGTGCCAGCAGCTTACGCCCAGGGTGGGGTGGCTACACCTTC
-	TRBV10-3	TRBJ2-1	-	CAISDRRGNEQFF	TGTGCCATCAGTGACCGACGGGGGAATGAGCAGTTCTTC
-	TRBV18	TRBJ1-2	-	CASSPTQAYYGYTF	TGTGCCAGCTCACCAACGCAGGCTTACTATGGCTACACCTTC
few	TRBV6-6	TRBJ1-1	-	CASSPRDGGRAFF	TGTGCCAGCAGCCCCCGGGACGGCGGAAGAGCTTTCTTT
-	TRBV27	TRBJ2-3	-	CASSLGVSYTQYF	TGTGCCAGCAGTTTGGGGGTTAGCTATACGCAGTATTTT
many	TRBV4-1	TRBJ1-2	-	CASSQVSNYGYTF	TGCGCCAGCAGCCAAGTTTCTAACTATGGCTACACCTTC
many	TRBV11-2	TRBJ1-2	TRBD1	CASSSGQGWFYGYTF	TGTGCCAGCAGCTCGGGACAGGGGTGGTTCTATGGCTACACCTTC
few	TRBV4-1	TRBJ1-5	-	CASSQVSYSNQPQHF	TGCGCCAGCAGCCAAGTTAGTTATAGCAATCAGCCCCAGCATTTT
few	TRBV12-3/TRBV12-4	TRBJ2-2	-	CASSLLKGTGELFF	TGTGCCAGCAGTTTACTTAAGGGCACCGGGGAGCTGTTTTTT
few	TRBV7-9	TRBJ2-5	-	CASSLDGLGTREQYF	TGTGCCAGCAGCTTAGATGGTCTCGGGACACGAGAGCAGTACTTC
few	TRBV5-1	TRBJ2-7	-	CASSPRRRFYEQYF	TGCGCCAGCAGCCCCCGACGTCGGTTCTACGAGCAGTACTTC
many	TRBV3-1	TRBJ1-1	-	CASSGVGTEAFF	TGTGCCAGCAGCGGGGTCGGGACTGAAGCTTTCTTT
many	TRBV12-3/TRBV12-4	TRBJ2-6	TRBD2	CASKQRDVNVLTF	TGTGCCAGCAAGCAGCGGGACGTCAACGTCCTGACTTTC
-	TRBV21-1	TRBJ2-7	-	CASSKVGASYEQYF	TGTGCCAGCAGCAAAGTGGGGGCTTCCTACGAGCAGTACTTC
few	TRBV6-1	TRBJ1-2	-	CASRVGVPYGYTF	TGTGCCAGCAGGGTAGGGGTCCCCTATGGCTACACCTTC
-	TRBV20-1	TRBJ1-2	-	CSARDRQGGKNYGYTF	TGCAGTGCTAGAGATCGGCAGGGCGGAAAAAACTATGGCTACACCTTC